One and the same sample provided the 15 T cell receptor beta chains below, sequenced in a study of T cells expressing NK-cell markers. TCRdb reanalyzed the 5' RACE reads and collapses them to one entry per CDR3 protein, without DNA. The record lists 500,000 to 600,000 distinct CDR3 sequences, of which the ten most abundant hold roughly 3.6%. The sample was blood T cells: a sorted CD56 or NKG2C T cell subset, CD4+ or CD8+ T cells, or bulk PBMC T cells (not recorded which). The receptors here all came from a young man in good health.

The chain employs TRBV20-1 and TRBJ2-7; TCRdb returns TRBD2, unconfirmable since there is no DNA. Germline V CDR1 and CDR2: DFQATT, SNEGSKA (reference sequence). The CDR3 runs 15 residues. CDR3 region: CSAGGGRLSSYEQYF.

The chain joins TRBV7-3 to TRBJ2-7. The germline V gene has CDR1 SGHTA and CDR2 FQGTGA. The CDR3 has 13 residues. This CDR3 is CASSLRYRGEQYF. Combining the CDR3 with reference TRBV7-3 and TRBJ2-7 gives the whole variable domain GAGVSQTPSNKVTEKGKYVELRCDPISGHTALYWYRQSLGQGPEFLIYFQGTGAADDSGLPNDRFFAVRPEGSVSTLKIQRTERGDSAVYLCASSLRYRGEQYFGPGTRLTVT.

The chain has TRBV6-1 and TRBJ2-7. This CDR3 spans 14 amino acids. CDR1 is MNHNS and CDR2 is SASEGT in the germline V gene. CDR3 residues: CASGVTSTSYEQYF.

V and J are TRBV3-1 and TRBJ2-4. Germline V gene data show CDR1 as LGHDT and CDR2 as YNNKEL (reference sequence). This CDR3 region has 17 residues. Here the CDR3 reads CASSQEILGLAKNIQYF.

The chain carries TRBV12-3 or TRBV12-4 and TRBJ1-1. CDR3 length: 14 residues. This CDR3 reads CASSLLRAVTEAFF.

The chain couples TRBV5-1 to TRBJ1-4; the D gene TCRdb calls, TRBD1, cannot be checked with no DNA. The CDR3 length is 15 residues. The V gene's germline CDR1 is SGHRS and CDR2 YFSETQ. CDR3 amino acids: CASSSTGIPNEKLFF.

CDR3 in amino acids: CASSYSGTGRDIQYF. The genes are TRBV6-2 or TRBV6-3 and TRBJ2-4; the D gene TCRdb calls, TRBD1, cannot be checked with no DNA. This CDR3 comprises 15 residues. Germline-derived CDR1 and CDR2 are MNHEY and SVGEGT.

The chain is built from TRBV12-3 or TRBV12-4 and TRBJ2-6; TCRdb returns TRBD1, unconfirmable since there is no DNA. The CDR3 has 17 residues. Here the CDR3 reads CASSSRQANSGANVLTF.

This rearrangement joins TRBV12-3 or TRBV12-4 to TRBJ2-5; checking the TCRdb D call of TRBD1 is not possible without DNA. CDR3 length: 12 amino acids. The CDR3 is CASSSGTAFQYF.

The chain joins TRBV9 to TRBJ2-5; TCRdb's assignment of TRBD2 cannot be checked, as there is no DNA. This CDR3 is 16 amino acids long. Germline V gene data show CDR1 as SGDLS and CDR2 as YYNGEE. This CDR3 reads CASSSTGLAHQETQYF.

This chain connects TRBV20-1 to TRBJ2-5; TCRdb calls TRBD1, which cannot be checked without DNA. This CDR3 spans 15 amino acids. Per the germline V gene, CDR1 is DFQATT and CDR2 is SNEGSKA (reference sequence). The CDR3 loop is CSARAPTGAGETQYF.

The chain employs TRBV9 and TRBJ2-1. Germline V gene sequence: CDR1 SGDLS, CDR2 YYNGEE. This CDR3 is built from 15 residues. The chain's CDR3 is CASSADVSSYNEQFF.

The chain uses TRBV12-3 or TRBV12-4 and TRBJ1-2. The CDR3 spans 12 residues. This CDR3 is CASSLHGYGYTF.

The V gene is TRBV3-1, the J gene TRBJ2-1. The CDR3 totals 16 residues. Germline lookup yields CDR1 LGHDT and CDR2 YNNKEL (reference sequence). The CDR3 loop is CASSQVHVNSYNEQFF.

The V and J genes are TRBV5-5 and TRBJ2-5; TCRdb indicates TRBD1, and absent DNA this call remains unverified. The CDR3 covers 18 residues. Germline CDR1 reads SGHKS; CDR2 reads YYEKEE (reference sequence). The CDR3 loop reads CASSVTGTGGPVAETQYF.